What follows describes a single T cell receptor beta chain. The sample is drawn from a study of T-cell reconstitution after alpha-beta-depleted transplantation in children. Per germline, CDR1 SGHRS and CDR2 YFSETQ. Trimming pared 6 bases from V and 3 bases from J, leaving 6 bases between. This CDR3 has 11 amino acids. Preparation of the TCRbeta library was carried out with unique molecular identifiers. A single record per CDR3 protein comes from TCRdb applying MiXCR to the PCR reads. The profile shows 420,000 or so distinct CDR3 sequences, roughly 11% of them singletons. This sequence joins TRBV5-1 and TRBJ2-5; maybe TRBD1 (5 bases). Sequencing used PBMCs from the stem cell graft donor, obtained from the stem cell graft. The clonotype was recovered from a human donor who donated a stem cell graft to a child with acute myeloid leukemia. The chain's CDR3 is CASKGEETQYF. The CDR3 DNA sequence: TGCGCCAGCAAAGGGGAAGAGACCCAGTACTTC.